This T cell receptor (beta chain) is drawn from a study of human T cells and chemical hapten exposure. Study-level results: Donor immune responses may differ from healthy people's, since all donors had alopecia. The study found that DPC sensitization did not change TCRs above 1 in 1000 frequency. Expanded TCRs were compared with controls, and the expanded TCRs formed significantly more large CDR3 similarity clusters.

A note on this clonotype: Its matching antigen is unknown.

One entry per CDR3 protein results from TCRdb running MiXCR on the RACE reads. There are 250,000 or so distinct CDR3 sequences in the sample; roughly 7.7% occur only once, and 1.2% lies in the top ten. Described time point: pre-sensitization, week 0. Described treatment: therapeutic diphenylcyclopropenone sensitization with weekly scalp DPC. The material was whole blood, obtained in connection with sensitization to the hapten diphenylcyclopropenone (DPC). The origin of this receptor is a man between 18 and 35 years old with alopecia areata. Some clones in this sample may be carry-over from other donors' samples.

CDR3 region: CASRGDSRNYGYTF. Written as DNA, the CDR3 is TGTGCCAGCAGGGGGGACAGCCGGAACTATGGCTACACCTTC. The chain employs TRBV6-2 or TRBV6-3 and TRBJ1-2; 7 bases fit TRBD1. This CDR3 comprises 14 residues. The germline V gene has CDR1 MNHEY and CDR2 SVGEGT. J gave up 2 bases and V 6 bases, and 6 bases lay outside the gene matches.